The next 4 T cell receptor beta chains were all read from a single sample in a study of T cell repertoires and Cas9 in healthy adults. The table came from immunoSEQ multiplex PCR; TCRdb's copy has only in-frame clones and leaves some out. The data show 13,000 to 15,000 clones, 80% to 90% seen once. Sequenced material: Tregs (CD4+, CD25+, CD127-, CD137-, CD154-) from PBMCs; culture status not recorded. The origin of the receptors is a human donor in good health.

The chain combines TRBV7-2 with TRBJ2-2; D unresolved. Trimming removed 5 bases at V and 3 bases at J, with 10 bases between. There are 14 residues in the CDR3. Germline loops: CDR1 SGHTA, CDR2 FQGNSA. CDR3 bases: TGTGCCAGCAGCCGGGCTCAAGACACCGGGGAGCTGTTTTTT. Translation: CASSRAQDTGELFF.

DNA of the CDR3: TGTGCCAGCAGTTTAAGGGACAGCTATGGCTACACCTTC. Protein: CASSLRDSYGYTF. This rearrangement joins TRBV27 to TRBJ1-2; 7 bases map to TRBD1. CDR3 length: 13 amino acids. From germline, CDR1 is MNHEY and CDR2 SMNVEV (reference sequence). Unmatched junction bases numbered 1, after V lost 2 bases and J lost 4 bases.

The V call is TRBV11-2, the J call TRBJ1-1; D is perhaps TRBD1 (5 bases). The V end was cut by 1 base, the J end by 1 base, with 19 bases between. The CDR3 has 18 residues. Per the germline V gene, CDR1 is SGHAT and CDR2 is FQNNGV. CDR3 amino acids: CASSLAPPGQGPNTEAFF. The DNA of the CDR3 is TGTGCCAGCAGCTTAGCTCCCCCCGGGCAGGGACCGAACACTGAAGCTTTCTTT.

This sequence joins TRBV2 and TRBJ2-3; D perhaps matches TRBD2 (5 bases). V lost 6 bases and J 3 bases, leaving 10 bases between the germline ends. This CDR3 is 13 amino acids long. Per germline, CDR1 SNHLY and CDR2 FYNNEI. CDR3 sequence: CASREERTDTQYF. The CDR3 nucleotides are TGTGCCAGCAGGGAGGAGAGAACAGATACGCAGTATTTT.